These 19 T cell receptor beta chains came from one sample sequenced in a study of tissue T cells after allogeneic stem cell transplantation. TCRdb's table, derived via immunoSEQ multiplex PCR, lists solely in-frame clones and lacks some. In the table there are more than 4,500 clones, approximately 52% of which are singletons. The time point is: mouse harvest day 7 after allogeneic transplant. The graft held 10^6 splenic CD5+ T cells and 10^7 T-cell-depleted bone marrow cells. Material: gut tissue. These receptors all stem from a female BALB/c mouse given C57BL/6 T cells with graft-versus-host disease after an allogeneic hematopoietic cell transplant.

A few counts support this clone. Any gene name here is a mouse gene name. Sequencing ends 1 residue short of the CDR3 end; the germline J gene provides the rest. The rearrangement uses TRBV19 and TRBJ1-6; D unresolved. TRBJ1-6 is assigned to the ORF class and has an uncertain function. The CDR3 covers 12 residues. The germline V gene has CDR1 FNHDT and CDR2 SITEND (reference sequence). The V end lost 6 bases, the J end lost 4 bases, and 5 bases lay between the germline ends. The CDR3 is CASTQYNSPLYF. CDR3 DNA (partial): TGTGCCAGCACCCAGTATAATTCGCCCCTCTAC.

Worth noting for this clone: Germline and genes: mouse. The missing CDR3 end, 1 residue past where the read stops, is filled in from the germline J gene. The chain carries TRBV4 and TRBJ1-6; possible D gene TRBD1, 6 bases. TRBJ1-6 is marked as an open reading frame, function uncertain. Trimming pared 3 bases from V and 1 base from J, leaving 10 bases between. CDR3 length: 16 residues. Germline V gene lookup returns CDR1 LGHDT and CDR2 YNNKQL (reference sequence). The DNA read from the CDR3 is TGTGCCAGCAGCTACTCAGGACAGTCCTATAATTCGCCCCTCTAC. Residues: CASSYSGQSYNSPLY. The entire CDR3 reads CASSYSGQSYNSPLYF.

This clone rates as large. Mouse gene names and germline throughout. CDR3 bases read: TGCACCTGCAGTGAGGGGAACACCGGGCAGCTCTAC. Protein product: CTCSEGNTGQLY. The entire CDR3 protein is CTCSEGNTGQLYF. The chain recombines TRBV1 with TRBJ2-2; possibly TRBD1 for D (5 bases). The observed sequence ends 1 residue before the CDR3 terminus, with the missing tail filled in from the germline J gene. The CDR3 runs 13 residues. V lost 4 bases and J lost 2, with 5 bases in between. The V gene's germline CDR1 is NSQYPW and CDR2 LRSPGD (reference sequence).

Concerning this clone itself: All gene names here are mouse names. The CDR3 end lies 1 residue beyond the end of the read and is filled in from the germline J gene. V is TRBV14 and J is TRBJ2-5, with 7 bases lining up with TRBD1. Losses at the gene ends were 5 bases for V and 6 bases for J; bases not matched to a gene: 9. Germline V CDR1 and CDR2: SGHDT, FRDEAV. There are 14 residues in the CDR3. The CDR3 reads CASSSGTEGDTQYF. The DNA read from the CDR3 is TGTGCCAGCAGCTCCGGGACAGAGGGGGACACCCAGTAC.

Turning to this clone: These gene names are mouse names. The CDR3 end lies 1 residue beyond the end of the read and is filled in from the germline J gene. The rearrangement uses TRBV12-1 and TRBJ2-4; 11 positions agree with TRBD2. The CDR3 sequence is 15 residues long. Germline-derived CDR1 and CDR2 are SGHSN and HYEKVE. V dropped 4 bases and J dropped 6; count of bases not matched to a gene: 8. Partial CDR3 DNA: TGTGCCAGCTCCCTTGGACTGGGGGGAGGGAACACCTTGTAC. Translated: CASSLGLGGGNTLY. From start to end, the CDR3 is CASSLGLGGGNTLYF. Based on the CDR3 plus reference TRBV12-1 and TRBJ2-4, the full variable domain is DSGVVQSPRHIIKEKGGRSVLTCIPISGHSNVVWYQQTLGKELKFLIQHYEKVERDKGFLPSRFSVQQFDDYHSEMNMSALELEDSAMYFCASSLGLGGGNTLYFGAGTRLSVL.

Concerning this clone: The genes and germline here are from mouse. Read sequence stops 1 residue before the CDR3 end, and the germline J gene provides the missing end. V and J are TRBV26 and TRBJ2-7; 8 bases line up with TRBD2. V trimming: 1 base; J trimming: 7 bases; junction bases outside the gene matches: 6. CDR1 KGHPV and CDR2 FQNQEV come from the germline V gene (reference sequence). The CDR3 is 14 residues long. CDR3 DNA, as far as it was read: TGTGCCAGCAGTCTGTGGGGGGGCGCGGGGGAACAGTAC. The encoded protein is CASSLWGGAGEQY. The entire CDR3 is CASSLWGGAGEQYF.

Details on this clone: Any gene name here is a mouse gene name. The read terminates 1 residue ahead of where the CDR3 ends, so the germline J gene completes it. The rearrangement joins TRBV3 to TRBJ2-7, with TRBD2 matching 13 bases. This CDR3 has 14 amino acids. After removal of 6 bases from V and 6 bases from J, the junction contained 5 bases not matched to a gene. Germline CDR1 and CDR2: SNHLY and FYNGKV (reference sequence). This CDR3 is CASRPDWGGAEQYF. Incomplete CDR3 DNA: TGTGCCAGCAGACCGGACTGGGGGGGCGCTGAACAGTAC.

A note on this clone: Genes and germline come from the mouse. The observed sequence ends 1 residue before the CDR3 terminus, with the missing tail filled in from the germline J gene. The chain recombines TRBV26 with TRBJ2-2; no reliable D call. The CDR3 runs 13 residues. The V end lost 3 bases, the J end lost 1 base, and 3 bases lay between the germline ends. Germline CDR1 is KGHPV and CDR2 is FQNQEV (reference sequence). The CDR3 bases that were read are TGTGCCAGCAGTCTTATAAACACCGGGCAGCTCTAC. Amino acid sequence: CASSLINTGQLY. The full CDR3 is CASSLINTGQLYF.

In its sample, this clone is large. Genes here carry mouse names. Read sequence stops 1 residue before the CDR3 end, and the germline J gene provides the missing end. This chain connects TRBV13-1 to TRBJ2-7; 7 nucleotides match TRBD1. The CDR3 has 12 residues. Germline loops: CDR1 NSHNY, CDR2 SYGAGN. Trimming cost V 3 bases and J 4 bases; bases outside gene matches: 1. The CDR3 is CASSGQGYEQYF. Partial CDR3 DNA: TGTGCCAGCAGTGGACAGGGTTATGAACAGTAC.

Concerning this clone: The gene names given are mouse names. The CDR3 end falls 1 residue outside the read, so it is completed with the germline J gene. The chain has TRBV3 and TRBJ1-3; D unresolved. Germline V lookup: CDR1 SNHLY, CDR2 FYNGKV (reference sequence). Trimming removed 4 bases at V and 0 bases at J, with 7 bases between. This CDR3 spans 14 amino acids. This CDR3 is CASSSTISGNTLYF. The part of the CDR3 DNA that was read is TGTGCCAGCAGCTCGACAATTTCTGGAAATACGCTCTAT.

With respect to this clone: One junction end does not reproduce the germline sequence, and a read error may be involved. The germline and genes are mouse ones. The read terminates 1 residue before the CDR3 end, so the remaining end is supplied by the germline J gene. The chain links TRBV3 to TRBJ1-3, with 9 positions matching TRBD1. CDR1 is SNHLY, CDR2 FYNGKV, per germline (reference sequence). The CDR3 is 14 amino acids. CDR3 loop: CASGLTGGKNTLYF. The part of the CDR3 DNA that was read is TGTGCCAGCGGCTTGACAGGGGGAAAAAATACGCTCTAT.

This clone was seen more than once but under ten times. Gene names refer to mouse genes. From the germline J gene comes the end of the CDR3, since the read stops 1 residue before it. V and J are TRBV13-2 and TRBJ2-7, with D perhaps matching TRBD1 (6 bases). This CDR3 comprises 15 residues. The germline CDR1 and CDR2 sequences are NNHNN and SYGAGS (reference sequence). With 3 bases removed from V and 0 bases from J, the gap between germline ends came to 13 bases. CDR3 DNA, as far as it was read: TGTGCCAGCGGTGTCCCGGGACATAGCTCCTATGAACAGTAC. Encoded protein: CASGVPGHSSYEQY. The entire CDR3 sequence reads CASGVPGHSSYEQYF.

By share, this clone counts as large. Genes here carry mouse names. The CDR3 end is not reached by the read, which stops 1 residue before it; the germline J gene fills it in. V usage is TRBV19 and J usage is TRBJ2-7, with TRBD2 matching 8 bases. This CDR3 has 13 residues. CDR1 FNHDT and CDR2 SITEND come from the germline V gene (reference sequence). Unmatched junction bases numbered 0, after V lost 2 bases and J lost 2 bases. The sequenced CDR3 bases are TGTGCCAGCAGTATTGGGGGGGCCTATGAACAGTAC. Translation: CASSIGGAYEQY. The complete CDR3 protein is CASSIGGAYEQYF. The full variable domain, with the rest looked up from reference TRBV19 and TRBJ2-7, is GGIITQTPKFLIGQEGQKLTLKCQQNFNHDTMYWYRQDSGKGLRLIYYSITENDLQKGDLSEGYDASREKKSSFSLTVTSAQKNEMAVFLCASSIGGAYEQYFGPGTRLTVL.

This clone was seen only a few times. Gene names are mouse gene names. Read coverage stops 1 residue before the CDR3 terminus; the germline J gene supplies the remainder. This rearrangement joins TRBV20 to TRBJ2-7, with D tentatively TRBD1 or TRBD2 (5 bases each). Germline-derived CDR1 and CDR2 are GFQATS and STVNSAI. V lost 5 bases and J 3 bases, leaving 11 bases between the germline ends. CDR3 size: 12 residues. CDR3 DNA (partial): TGTGGTGCTGCCGGGACGGTCTATGAACAGTAC. It translates to CGAAGTVYEQY. The whole CDR3 sequence reads CGAAGTVYEQYF.

This clone is medium-sized (0.01 to 0.1%) within its sample. Germline and genes here are mouse. Sequencing ends 1 residue short of the CDR3 end; the germline J gene provides the rest. V gene TRBV17 combines with J gene TRBJ2-1; tentatively, D is TRBD1 (6 bases). Trimming took 5 bases from V and 3 from J, leaving 17 bases between them. The CDR3 totals 16 residues. Germline V CDR1 and CDR2: MNHDT, YYDKIL. CDR3 bases read: TGTGCTAGCAGTTCTCTCTCAGGGGAGGGCTATGCTGAGCAGTTC. This translates into CASSSLSGEGYAEQF. The full CDR3 protein is CASSSLSGEGYAEQFF. Based on the CDR3 plus reference TRBV17 and TRBJ2-1, the full variable domain is DTTVKQNPRYKLARVGKPVNLICSQTMNHDTMYWYQKKPNQAPKLLLFYYDKILNREADTFEKFQSSRPNNSFCSLYIGSAGLEYSAMYLCASSSLSGEGYAEQFFGPGTRLTVL.

To note about this clone: Germline and genes: mouse. The read ends 1 residue shy of where the CDR3 ends; the end is completed using the germline J gene. This chain links TRBV17 with TRBJ2-7; TRBD1 matches 7 bases. V was pared by 1 base and J by 4 bases, with 1 base of the junction left unmatched. CDR3 length: 13 amino acids. Germline-derived CDR1 and CDR2 are MNHDT and YYDKIL. CDR3 residues: CASSRGRGYEQYF. Incomplete CDR3 DNA: TGTGCTAGCAGTAGAGGCAGGGGGTATGAACAGTAC. The whole variable domain, filled in from reference TRBV17 and TRBJ2-7, reads DTTVKQNPRYKLARVGKPVNLICSQTMNHDTMYWYQKKPNQAPKLLLFYYDKILNREADTFEKFQSSRPNNSFCSLYIGSAGLEYSAMYLCASSRGRGYEQYFGPGTRLTVL.

This clone turned up a few times. The genes are named according to mouse. The CDR3 extends 1 residue past the end of the read, so its final part is completed from the germline J gene. This rearrangement joins TRBV19 to TRBJ1-1; the D gene is possibly TRBD1 (5 bases). CDR3 length: 14 residues. V lost 0 bases, J lost 3 bases, and 9 bases lay in between. Germline V gene lookup returns CDR1 FNHDT and CDR2 SITEND (reference sequence). The sequenced part of the CDR3 DNA is TGTGCCAGCAGTATAGCAGGACAATACACAGAAGTCTTC. Translation gives CASSIAGQYTEVF. The full CDR3 reads CASSIAGQYTEVFF.

Turning to this clone: The genes are named according to mouse. The DNA ends 1 residue before the CDR3 does, and the rest of the CDR3 is filled in from the germline J gene. The rearrangement joins TRBV29 to TRBJ1-1; the match to TRBD1 covers 7 bases. The germline CDR1 and CDR2 sequences are MSHET and SYDVDS. V lost 5 bases and J lost 6; bases outside the gene matches: 0. The length of the CDR3 is 11 residues. This chain's CDR3 is CASSDRAEVFF. The sequenced part of the CDR3 DNA is TGTGCTAGCAGTGACAGGGCAGAAGTCTTC.

As regards this clone: The gene names given are mouse names. The sequence runs out 1 residue before the end of the CDR3; the remainder is reconstructed from the germline J gene. This sequence joins TRBV17 and TRBJ2-5, with D possibly TRBD2 on 6 matching bases. The CDR3 runs to 15 residues. Trimming removed 0 bases at V and 4 bases at J, with 11 bases between. Germline V lookup: CDR1 MNHDT, CDR2 YYDKIL. CDR3 DNA (partial): TGTGCTAGCAGTAGAGATGCCCGGGGGGAAGACACCCAGTAC. Translated: CASSRDARGEDTQY. The full CDR3 protein is CASSRDARGEDTQYF.